Listed below are T cell receptor beta chains from one sample, sequenced in a study of blood T cell repertoires in COVID-19. Some clones are missing from TCRdb's copy, which holds only in-frame ones; the method was immunoSEQ multiplex PCR. Of about 98,000 clones in the sample, 92% are singletons; the top ten hold 1.9%. The specimen was peripheral blood. Source of these receptors: a woman aged 45 to 65 with COVID-19, enrolled during active disease. CDR3s include the opening cysteine and the closing phenylalanine or tryptophan. Each record gives: CDR3 DNA, CDR3 protein, clone size, J gene, CDR3 length, D gene, V gene. A D gene is named only where the DNA matches it firmly. Clone size appears in some rows only: once, few, many, or a class for an expanded clone.

DNA: TGTGCCAGCAGCTTGTTTCTCCAGGGGAGAGAAAAACTGTTTTTT
CDR3: CASSLFLQGREKLFF
size: .
J: TRBJ1-4
length: 15
D: .
V: TRBV5-6

DNA: TGTGCCAGCAGCCCTACAGGGGCTGCAGATACGCAGTATTTT
CDR3: CASSPTGAADTQYF
size: .
J: TRBJ2-3
length: 14
D: TRBD1
V: TRBV3-1/TRBV3-2

DNA: TGTGCCAGAAGCTTGAGGTTTACAGGGTTTGCCCCAGATACGCAGTATTTT
CDR3: CARSLRFTGFAPDTQYF
size: .
J: TRBJ2-3
length: 17
D: .
V: TRBV5-3

DNA: TGCGCCAGCAGCCCCTCAGGGGGGAATGGCTACACCTTC
CDR3: CASSPSGGNGYTF
size: .
J: TRBJ1-2
length: 13
D: TRBD1
V: TRBV4-1

DNA: TGTGCCAGTAGTTCACAGGGGGGTTATGGCTACACCTTC
CDR3: CASSSQGGYGYTF
size: .
J: TRBJ1-2
length: 13
D: TRBD1
V: TRBV19

DNA: TGTGCCAGCGGGGGCAGGGTTTACAATGAGCAGTTCTTC
CDR3: CASGGRVYNEQFF
size: .
J: TRBJ2-1
length: 13
D: .
V: TRBV7-8

DNA: TGCGCCAGCAGAACAACAGGGGGCGCGGAGAACACTGAAGCTTTCTTT
CDR3: CASRTTGGAENTEAFF
size: .
J: TRBJ1-1
length: 16
D: TRBD1
V: TRBV5-1

DNA: TGTGCCAGCAGCTCCCAGACAGGAATGGGGAGATATGAAAAACTGTTTTTT
CDR3: CASSSQTGMGRYEKLFF
size: .
J: TRBJ1-4
length: 17
D: .
V: TRBV7-8

DNA: TGTGCCACCGGACAGGGGATCAATGAGCAGTTCTTC
CDR3: CATGQGINEQFF
size: few
J: TRBJ2-1
length: 12
D: TRBD1
V: TRBV12-3/TRBV12-4

DNA: TGTGCCAGCAGCCCCGGGGTCGTCTCTGGAAACACCATATATTTT
CDR3: CASSPGVVSGNTIYF
size: .
J: TRBJ1-3
length: 15
D: .
V: TRBV5-5

DNA: TGTGCCACCAGTGGCGGGACAGGGAACGGGGCCAACGTCCTGACTTTC
CDR3: CATSGGTGNGANVLTF
size: once
J: TRBJ2-6
length: 16
D: TRBD1
V: TRBV24-1

DNA: TGTGCCAGCAGCCAAGGCCCGCGACAGTTCTTGGGGGAGACCCAGTACTTC
CDR3: CASSQGPRQFLGETQYF
size: .
J: TRBJ2-5
length: 17
D: .
V: TRBV14

DNA: TGCGCCAGCAGCTTGGGACAGAGCTCTGGAAACACCATATATTTT
CDR3: CASSLGQSSGNTIYF
size: .
J: TRBJ1-3
length: 15
D: .
V: TRBV5-1

DNA: TGTGCCAGCAGCTCCCGGGACAGGGGGCCCGCGGCTTTCTTT
CDR3: CASSSRDRGPAAFF
size: .
J: TRBJ1-1
length: 14
D: TRBD1
V: TRBV11-3

DNA: TGTGCTAGTGGTTTGGTGAGAGATACGCAGTATTTT
CDR3: CASGLVRDTQYF
size: .
J: TRBJ2-3
length: 12
D: .
V: TRBV12-5

DNA: TGTGCTAGTGGTTTGGTAAACACCCTCGACATTCAGTACTTC
CDR3: CASGLVNTLDIQYF
size: .
J: TRBJ2-4
length: 14
D: .
V: TRBV12-5

DNA: TGTGCCAGTAGTATGGAGGGATTCTATGGCTACACCTTC
CDR3: CASSMEGFYGYTF
size: .
J: TRBJ1-2
length: 13
D: .
V: TRBV19

DNA: TGTGCCAGCAGCCTAAATCGTGGGGCCTTCGGAAACACCATATATTTT
CDR3: CASSLNRGAFGNTIYF
size: .
J: TRBJ1-3
length: 16
D: .
V: TRBV7-9

DNA: TGTGCCAGCAGCTTAGAACAGGGCCTAACCTCTAGCACAGATACGCAGTATTTT
CDR3: CASSLEQGLTSSTDTQYF
size: .
J: TRBJ2-3
length: 18
D: .
V: TRBV13

DNA: TGTGCCAGCAGCTTAAATCAGGGTGTCAGGGACGAGCAGTACTTC
CDR3: CASSLNQGVRDEQYF
size: .
J: TRBJ2-7
length: 15
D: .
V: TRBV7-2

DNA: TGTGCCAGTAATCACAGGGGGCCATATAATTCACCCCTCCACTTT
CDR3: CASNHRGPYNSPLHF
size: few
J: TRBJ1-6
length: 15
D: TRBD1
V: TRBV19

DNA: TGTGCCAGCAGTGAAAGGCAGGCCGAGTCCCTCCACTTT
CDR3: CASSERQAESLHF
size: .
J: TRBJ1-6
length: 13
D: .
V: TRBV2

DNA: TGCGCCAGCAGCTTTACAGGGGAGAGCAATCAGCCCCAGCATTTT
CDR3: CASSFTGESNQPQHF
size: .
J: TRBJ1-5
length: 15
D: TRBD1
V: TRBV5-1

DNA: TGTGCCAGCAGCCCTGACAGGACCAATTCACCCCTCCACTTT
CDR3: CASSPDRTNSPLHF
size: few
J: TRBJ1-6
length: 14
D: .
V: TRBV11-2

DNA: TGTGCCAGCAGTGAACGCTACGAGCAGTACTTC
CDR3: CASSERYEQYF
size: .
J: TRBJ2-7
length: 11
D: .
V: TRBV6-1

DNA: TGTGCCAGCAGCTTAGGAGGTTCTACTGAAGCTTTCTTT
CDR3: CASSLGGSTEAFF
size: .
J: TRBJ1-1
length: 13
D: .
V: TRBV7-3

DNA: TGTGCCAGCAGCTTGTACCAGACCGGGGCCCAGCATTTT
CDR3: CASSLYQTGAQHF
size: few
J: TRBJ1-5
length: 13
D: .
V: TRBV5-6

DNA: TGTGCCAGCAGCTTAGATCGGGGCGGACAGGGGCAGTACTTC
CDR3: CASSLDRGGQGQYF
size: .
J: TRBJ2-5
length: 14
D: TRBD1
V: TRBV7-8

DNA: TGTGCCAGCAGCCTCCCTCGAAGGACAGCGAACACCGGGGAGCTGTTTTTT
CDR3: CASSLPRRTANTGELFF
size: .
J: TRBJ2-2
length: 17
D: .
V: TRBV14

DNA: TGTGCCAGCAGTATTACAATCGGGACTTATCTCTACGAGCAGTACTTC
CDR3: CASSITIGTYLYEQYF
size: few
J: TRBJ2-7
length: 16
D: .
V: TRBV28

DNA: TGTGCCAGCAGTAAGCAACAGGGTTGGCATTTTGAAGCTTTCTTT
CDR3: CASSKQQGWHFEAFF
size: .
J: TRBJ1-1
length: 15
D: .
V: TRBV6-5

DNA: TGTGCCAGCAGCTTGGTGGGCAGGCCGTGGCAAGAGTATGGCTACACCTTC
CDR3: CASSLVGRPWQEYGYTF
size: .
J: TRBJ1-2
length: 17
D: .
V: TRBV5-4

DNA: TGTGCCAGCAGCCTTTTGACAGGCACTGAAGCTTTCTTT
CDR3: CASSLLTGTEAFF
size: .
J: TRBJ1-1
length: 13
D: .
V: TRBV11-3

DNA: TGCGCCAGCAGCTCCGGACAGACCAATAAAGAAGCTTTCTTT
CDR3: CASSSGQTNKEAFF
size: .
J: TRBJ1-1
length: 14
D: .
V: TRBV5-1

DNA: TGTGCCAGCAGCCCTCACGTGAGGGCAGGGGGCAATGGAAAACTGTTTTTT
CDR3: CASSPHVRAGGNGKLFF
size: .
J: TRBJ1-4
length: 17
D: TRBD1
V: TRBV9

DNA: TGTGCCAGCAGTTTAGTAGGAGGGCAAGAGACCCAGTACTTC
CDR3: CASSLVGGQETQYF
size: .
J: TRBJ2-5
length: 14
D: .
V: TRBV28

DNA: TGTGCCACCAGTGATACTAGCGGGGGTTACACCGGGGAGCTGTTTTTT
CDR3: CATSDTSGGYTGELFF
size: .
J: TRBJ2-2
length: 16
D: TRBD2
V: TRBV24-1

DNA: TGCGCCAGCAGCTTCACAGAAGGCACAGATACGCAGTATTTT
CDR3: CASSFTEGTDTQYF
size: .
J: TRBJ2-3
length: 14
D: .
V: TRBV5-1

DNA: TGTGCCACCAGTGATCCTGACAGGCGGTATGGCTACACCTTC
CDR3: CATSDPDRRYGYTF
size: .
J: TRBJ1-2
length: 14
D: .
V: TRBV24-1

DNA: TGTGCCAGCATGCGGGAATCGGCTAATGAAAAACTGTTTTTT
CDR3: CASMRESANEKLFF
size: .
J: TRBJ1-4
length: 14
D: .
V: TRBV2

DNA: TGTGCCAGCAGGACAAGAAGAGAGACCCAGTACTTC
CDR3: CASRTRRETQYF
size: .
J: TRBJ2-5
length: 12
D: .
V: TRBV3-1/TRBV3-2

DNA: TGTGCCAGTAGCGAAGGAGCGTTAGGCTACACCTTC
CDR3: CASSEGALGYTF
size: .
J: TRBJ1-2
length: 12
D: .
V: TRBV19

DNA: TGTGCCAGCAGCTTACAGGGATGGAACACTGAAGCTTTCTTT
CDR3: CASSLQGWNTEAFF
size: once
J: TRBJ1-1
length: 14
D: .
V: TRBV7-2

DNA: TGTGCCAGCAGCCGGATAGCGGGGGGGCCGGATGAGCAGTTCTTC
CDR3: CASSRIAGGPDEQFF
size: .
J: TRBJ2-1
length: 15
D: TRBD2
V: TRBV5-8

DNA: TGTGCCAGCAGCTTCGGGACAGGGTCAGGAGAGCAGTACTTC
CDR3: CASSFGTGSGEQYF
size: .
J: TRBJ2-7
length: 14
D: TRBD1
V: TRBV5-6

DNA: TGTGCCAGCACTCGGGGTAGCGGGGTCATTAACAATGAGCAGTTCTTC
CDR3: CASTRGSGVINNEQFF
size: .
J: TRBJ2-1
length: 16
D: TRBD2
V: TRBV5-4

DNA: TGTGCCAGCAGCACTAACTCAGGGGCCTCCTATGGCTACACCTTC
CDR3: CASSTNSGASYGYTF
size: .
J: TRBJ1-2
length: 15
D: .
V: TRBV11-2

DNA: TGCGCCAGCTCCTTGGGCGGGGGTCGAACTGAAGCTTTCTTT
CDR3: CASSLGGGRTEAFF
size: .
J: TRBJ1-1
length: 14
D: .
V: TRBV10-1

DNA: TGTGCCAGCAGCTTCGGTCCGAACACTGAAGCTTTCTTT
CDR3: CASSFGPNTEAFF
size: .
J: TRBJ1-1
length: 13
D: .
V: TRBV11-3

DNA: TGTGCCAGCAGTTTCCCTACAGGGTCCGACACCGGGGAGCTGTTTTTT
CDR3: CASSFPTGSDTGELFF
size: .
J: TRBJ2-2
length: 16
D: .
V: TRBV27

DNA: TGTGCCAGCACCAAAGGACAGCGCTATGGCTACACCTTC
CDR3: CASTKGQRYGYTF
size: .
J: TRBJ1-2
length: 13
D: .
V: TRBV6-5

DNA: TGTGCCAGCAGAGGGGGACTAGTCCAAGAGACCCAGTACTTC
CDR3: CASRGGLVQETQYF
size: .
J: TRBJ2-5
length: 14
D: TRBD2
V: TRBV27

DNA: TGTGCCAACTCCCAGGGGGGCCTCGAAGCTTTCTTT
CDR3: CANSQGGLEAFF
size: once
J: TRBJ1-1
length: 12
D: TRBD1
V: TRBV19